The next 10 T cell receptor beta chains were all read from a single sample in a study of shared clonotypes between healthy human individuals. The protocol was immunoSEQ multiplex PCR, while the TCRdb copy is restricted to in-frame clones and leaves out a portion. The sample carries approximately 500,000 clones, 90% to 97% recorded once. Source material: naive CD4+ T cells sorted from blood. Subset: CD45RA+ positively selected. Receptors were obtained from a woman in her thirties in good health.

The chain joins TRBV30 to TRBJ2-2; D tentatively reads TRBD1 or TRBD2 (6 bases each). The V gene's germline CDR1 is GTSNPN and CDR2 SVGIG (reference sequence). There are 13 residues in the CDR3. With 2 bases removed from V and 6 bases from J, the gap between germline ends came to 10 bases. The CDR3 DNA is TGTGCCTGGAGTAAACGGGGGCCCGGGGAGCTGTTTTTT. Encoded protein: CAWSKRGPGELFF. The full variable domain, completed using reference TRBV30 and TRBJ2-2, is SQTIHQWPATLVQPVGSPLSLECTVEGTSNPNLYWYRQAAGRGLQLLFYSVGIGQISSEVPQNLSASRPQDRQFILSSKKLLLSDSGFYLCAWSKRGPGELFFGEGSRLTVL.

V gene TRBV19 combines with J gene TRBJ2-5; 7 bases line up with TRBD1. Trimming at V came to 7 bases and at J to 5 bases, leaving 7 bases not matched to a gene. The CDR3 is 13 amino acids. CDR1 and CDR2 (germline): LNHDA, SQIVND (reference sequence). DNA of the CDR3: TGTGCCAGTACAAAAAGGGGGCACGAGACCCAGTACTTC. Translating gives CASTKRGHETQYF.

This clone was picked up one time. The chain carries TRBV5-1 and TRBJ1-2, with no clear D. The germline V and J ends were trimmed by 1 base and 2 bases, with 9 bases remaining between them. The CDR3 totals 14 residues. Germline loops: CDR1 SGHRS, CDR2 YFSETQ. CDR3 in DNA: TGCGCCAGCAGCTTGTTAGCTCAGAACTATGGCTACACCTTC. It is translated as CASSLLAQNYGYTF. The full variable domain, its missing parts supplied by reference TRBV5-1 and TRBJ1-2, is KAGVTQTPRYLIKTRGQQVTLSCSPISGHRSVSWYQQTPGQGLQFLFEYFSETQRNKGNFPGRFSGRQFSNSRSEMNVSTLELGDSALYLCASSLLAQNYGYTFGSGTRLTVV.

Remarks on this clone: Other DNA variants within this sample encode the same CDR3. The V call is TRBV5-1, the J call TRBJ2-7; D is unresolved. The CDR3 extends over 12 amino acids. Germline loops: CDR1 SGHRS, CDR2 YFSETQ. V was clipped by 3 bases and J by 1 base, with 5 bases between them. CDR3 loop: CASSSPSYEQYF. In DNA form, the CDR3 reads TGCGCCAGCAGCTCACCGTCCTACGAGCAGTACTTC.

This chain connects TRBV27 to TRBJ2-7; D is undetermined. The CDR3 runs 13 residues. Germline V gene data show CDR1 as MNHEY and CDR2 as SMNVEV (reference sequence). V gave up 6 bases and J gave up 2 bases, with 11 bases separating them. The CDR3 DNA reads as TGTGCCAGCAGCCGAGAGTTACCCTACGAGCAGTACTTC. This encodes CASSRELPYEQYF.

In nucleotides, the CDR3 is TGTGCCAGCATGACCGGTGGTGGCTATGGCTACACCTTC. It is translated as CASMTGGGYGYTF. This chain connects TRBV28 to TRBJ1-2; no clear D. This CDR3 contains 13 residues. With 7 bases removed from V and 4 bases from J, the gap between germline ends came to 13 bases. CDR1 and CDR2 from the germline V gene are MDHEN and SYDVKM.

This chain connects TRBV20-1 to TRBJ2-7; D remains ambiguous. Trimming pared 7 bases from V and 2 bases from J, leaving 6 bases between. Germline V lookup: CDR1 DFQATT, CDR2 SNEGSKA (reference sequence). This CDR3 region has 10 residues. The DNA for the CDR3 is TGCAGTGGCAGACCCTACGAGCAGTACTTC. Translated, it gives CSGRPYEQYF.

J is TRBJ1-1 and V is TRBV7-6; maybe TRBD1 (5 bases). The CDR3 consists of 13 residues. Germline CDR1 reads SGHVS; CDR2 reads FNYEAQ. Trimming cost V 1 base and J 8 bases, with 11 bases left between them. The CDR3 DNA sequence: TGTGCCAGCAGCTTAGAGGGCGGACAAGAAGCTTTCTTT. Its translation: CASSLEGGQEAFF.

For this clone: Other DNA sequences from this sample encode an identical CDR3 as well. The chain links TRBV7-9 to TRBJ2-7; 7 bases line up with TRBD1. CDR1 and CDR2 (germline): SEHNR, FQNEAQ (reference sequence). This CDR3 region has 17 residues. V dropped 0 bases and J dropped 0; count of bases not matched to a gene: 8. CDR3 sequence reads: CASSLAYDRDSSYEQYF. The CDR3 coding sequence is TGTGCCAGCAGCTTAGCCTATGACAGGGATAGCTCCTACGAGCAGTACTTC.

The CDR3 nucleotides are TGTGCCTCAGGGGCATATACTGAAGCTTTCTTT. It specifies CASGAYTEAFF. The J gene is TRBJ1-1, the V gene TRBV19; D possibly corresponds to TRBD1 (6 bases). The germline V gene has CDR1 LNHDA and CDR2 SQIVND (reference sequence). The V end was cut by 11 bases, the J end by 5 bases, with 12 bases between. The CDR3 consists of 11 residues.